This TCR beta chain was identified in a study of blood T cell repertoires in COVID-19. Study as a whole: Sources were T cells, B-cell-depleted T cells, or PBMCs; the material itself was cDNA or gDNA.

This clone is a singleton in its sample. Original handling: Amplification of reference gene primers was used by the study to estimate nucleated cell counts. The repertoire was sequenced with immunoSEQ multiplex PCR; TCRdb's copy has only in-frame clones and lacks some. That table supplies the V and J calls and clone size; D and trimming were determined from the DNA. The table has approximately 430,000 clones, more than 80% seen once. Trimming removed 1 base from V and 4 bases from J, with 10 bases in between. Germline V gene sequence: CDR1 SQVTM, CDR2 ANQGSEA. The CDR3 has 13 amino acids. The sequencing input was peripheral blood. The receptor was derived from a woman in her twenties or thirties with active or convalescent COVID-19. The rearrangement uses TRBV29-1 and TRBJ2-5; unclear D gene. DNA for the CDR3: TGCAGCGTTGAAGGAGCCCACGGAGAGACCCAGTACTTC. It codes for CSVEGAHGETQYF.